This paragraph reports one T cell receptor beta chain. Profiled with immunoSEQ multiplex PCR; TCRdb holds only in-frame clones, not every one. The table lists 150,000 to 200,000 clones, roughly 93% of them singletons. In the CD4+ fraction, cells were divided into CD45RA+ naive and CD45RA-negative memory subsets. These data come from a study of shared clonotypes between healthy human individuals. Study summary: Each donor's CD8 memory used one plate, CD8 naive two, each CD4 subset three.

The CDR3 is 17 residues long. Trimming removed 0 bases at V and 2 bases at J, with 18 bases between. The germline V gene encodes CDR1 SGHRS and CDR2 YFSETQ. The V and J genes are TRBV5-1 and TRBJ2-7; D is possibly TRBD2 (6 bases). The specimen sequenced was naive CD4+ T cells sorted from blood. The subset: CD45RA+ positively selected. This receptor was identified in a woman between 25 and 40 years old in good health. Here the CDR3 reads CASSLDGGSTRTYEQYF. The CDR3 bases are TGCGCCAGCAGCTTGGACGGGGGAAGCACCCGAACCTACGAGCAGTACTTC.